The T cell receptor (beta chain) described here comes from a study of circulating and synovial CD4+ cells in juvenile arthritis. Findings and caveats of the study: CPL and bulk CD4 samples differed at least tenfold in T cell genomes.

The CDR3 extends over 14 amino acids. Trimming removed 6 bases from V and 7 bases from J, with 15 bases in between. Germline assignment: CDR1 MNHEY and CDR2 SVGAGI. Samples derive from patients with active juvenile idiopathic arthritis. Measured with immunoSEQ multiplex PCR; TCRdb has only the in-frame clones, and not every one. The table records 30,000 to 40,000 clones, about 96% of them present only once. This clone has just one count. Its antigen is undetermined. The source of this sequence is a human donor with juvenile idiopathic arthritis. The sample was CD4+ T cells from blood. This chain connects TRBV6-5 to TRBJ2-2; TRBD2 is a possible D gene (7 bases). The CDR3 protein is CASSPGLGGGELFF. The CDR3 nucleotides are TGTGCCAGCAGCCCCGGACTAGGGGGCGGGGAGCTGTTTTTT.